Each of the 21 T cell receptor beta chains below was sequenced from the same sample in a study of blood T cell repertoires in COVID-19 (dated by TCRdb to the early 2020s). The library was obtained by the immunoSEQ multiplex PCR assay. This is the immuneACCESS table as TCRdb keeps it, with only in-frame sequences that have V and J called. A part of the clones is gone; compared with another copy, unresolved V genes explain less than half, and the rest is unexplained. Within this sample are around 200,000 clones, with around 82% of them counted one time only. The ten largest account for about 8.1% of the sample. Sequencing was performed on peripheral blood. These receptor sequences come from a woman between 45 and 65 years old with acute or convalescent COVID-19.

The chain is built from TRBV24-1 and TRBJ1-4; 7 bases agree with TRBD1. Germline V gene sequence: CDR1 KGHDR, CDR2 SFDVKD. V lost 4 bases, J lost 4 bases, and 5 bases stayed unmatched. The CDR3 extends over 15 amino acids. The CDR3 DNA follows: TGTGCCACCAGTGAGGGACAGTCGGGTAATGAAAAACTGTTTTTT. Translated: CATSEGQSGNEKLFF.

The chain links TRBV10-2 to TRBJ1-3; 10 bases are shared with TRBD1. With 2 bases clipped from V and 2 bases from J, the junction kept 0 bases outside the gene matches. Germline CDR1 and CDR2: WSHSY and SAAADI. The CDR3 spans 15 residues. CDR3 bases: TGCGCCAGCAGTGAGGGACAGGGGGCTGGAAACACCATATATTTT. Translating gives CASSEGQGAGNTIYF.

CDR3 sequence (DNA): TGCAGCGGTTGGACAGGGAACACTGAAGCTTTCTTT. Translated: CSGWTGNTEAFF. The chain links TRBV29-1 to TRBJ1-1, with 7 bases identical to TRBD1. The J segment lost 1 base and the V segment lost 7 bases, leaving 3 bases of the junction unmatched. Germline CDR1 is SQVTM and CDR2 is ANQGSEA. The CDR3 sequence is 12 residues long.

The rearrangement uses TRBV6-5 and TRBJ2-3; 9 bases align to TRBD2. Germline V gene lookup returns CDR1 MNHEY and CDR2 SVGAGI. The length of the CDR3 is 15 residues. The V gene end was trimmed by 5 bases and the J gene end by 0 bases; junction bases not matched to a gene: 3. For the CDR3, the DNA is TGTGCCAGCAGTAGACTAGCGGCTAGCACAGATACGCAGTATTTT. It is translated as CASSRLAASTDTQYF.

The chain couples TRBV4-1 to TRBJ2-3, with 11 positions matching TRBD2. The germline V gene encodes CDR1 MGHRA and CDR2 YSYEKL. The CDR3 runs 17 residues. The trim removed 2 bases at V and 3 bases at J, leaving 7 bases unmatched. The CDR3 nucleotides are TGCGCCAGCAGCCAACACTCCGGGACTAGCGGTACAGATACGCAGTATTTT. This sequence encodes CASSQHSGTSGTDTQYF.

The J gene is TRBJ2-2, the V gene TRBV19; D perhaps matches TRBD1 (5 bases). The CDR3 is 17 residues long. Germline assignment: CDR1 LNHDA and CDR2 SQIVND (reference sequence). Trimming removed 0 bases at V and 7 bases at J, with 18 bases between. The CDR3 here is CASSIEYRITAYGELFF. CDR3 nucleotides: TGTGCCAGTAGTATAGAATACAGGATCACGGCCTACGGGGAGCTGTTTTTT.

The genes are TRBV7-2 and TRBJ1-2; no clear D. CDR1 is SGHTA and CDR2 is FQGNSA in the germline V gene. Trimming took 1 base from V and 3 from J, leaving 6 bases between them. This CDR3 is built from 13 residues. As DNA, the CDR3 is TGTGCCAGCAGCTTAGTGGGCGACTATGGCTACACCTTC. Its protein is CASSLVGDYGYTF.

This chain links TRBV24-1 with TRBJ2-3; D is ambiguous. The V end was cut by 4 bases, the J end by 8 bases, with 15 bases between. CDR3 length: 14 amino acids. CDR1 and CDR2 from the germline V gene are KGHDR and SFDVKD. DNA of the CDR3: TGTGCCACCAGTGAGCCGTCTAGTAGAGGTACGCAGTATTTT. Translating gives CATSEPSSRGTQYF.

This chain joins TRBV5-1 and TRBJ2-2; possible D gene TRBD2, 5 bases. CDR1 is SGHRS, CDR2 YFSETQ, per germline. V dropped 7 bases and J dropped 0 bases, with 10 bases sitting between them. The CDR3 covers 14 residues. The CDR3 loop is CASGVLANTGELFF. DNA of the CDR3: TGCGCCAGCGGAGTACTAGCGAACACCGGGGAGCTGTTTTTT.

The rearrangement joins TRBV19 to TRBJ2-5; TRBD2 is a possible D gene (5 bases). The germline CDR1 and CDR2 sequences are LNHDA and SQIVND (reference sequence). The CDR3 spans 10 residues. V was pared by 8 bases and J by 5 bases, with 6 bases between. The CDR3 protein is CASEGETQYF. For the CDR3, the DNA is TGTGCCAGTGAGGGCGAGACCCAGTACTTC.

The chain combines TRBV15 with TRBJ1-2, with 7 nucleotides matching TRBD1. The V and J ends lost 7 bases and 8 bases, in that order; junction bases with no gene match: 13. The CDR3 has 14 residues. Germline loops: CDR1 LNHNV, CDR2 YYDKDF (reference sequence). CDR3 in amino acids: CATTRDRQSIGYTF. The DNA of the CDR3 is TGTGCCACCACCCGGGACAGACAGTCTATCGGCTACACCTTC.

J is TRBJ1-6 and V is TRBV27, with TRBD1 identical over 7 bases. Germline V gene data show CDR1 as MNHEY and CDR2 as SMNVEV (reference sequence). CDR3 length equals 14 residues. V lost 2 bases, J lost 13 bases, and 8 bases stayed unmatched. As DNA, the CDR3 is TGTGCCAGCAGTTTACCGACAGGGCTCGGGCCCCTCCACTTT. It yields the protein CASSLPTGLGPLHF.

A remark on this clone: Its ends do not fully match the called genes, so a read error is possible. The J gene is TRBJ2-7, the V gene TRBV18, with a possible D match to TRBD2 (6 bases). The germline gives CDR1 KGHSH, CDR2 LQKENI. There are 9 residues in the CDR3. CDR3 nucleotides: TGTGCCAGCTCACACACGGAGGGGTTC. Translation gives CASSHTEGF.

V usage is TRBV29-1 and J usage is TRBJ1-4, with a possible D match to TRBD1 (6 bases). The CDR3 sequence is 12 residues long. Germline lookup yields CDR1 SQVTM and CDR2 ANQGSEA. Deletions cut 5 bases from V and 3 bases from J, with 7 bases between. The CDR3 spells CSVTGPNEKLFF. The CDR3 DNA sequence: TGCAGCGTTACAGGGCCTAATGAAAAACTGTTTTTT.

This clone was detected only a few times. The chain employs TRBV19 and TRBJ2-2, with 10 nucleotides matching TRBD2. The J segment lost 2 bases and the V segment lost 4 bases, leaving 7 bases of the junction unmatched. CDR1 and CDR2 (germline): LNHDA, SQIVND (reference sequence). The CDR3 consists of 17 residues. CDR3 DNA: TGTGCCAGTAGTAGGCTAGGACTAGCGGACAACACCGGGGAGCTGTTTTTT. Protein: CASSRLGLADNTGELFF.

The chain employs TRBV28 and TRBJ2-3, with 7 bases identical to TRBD2. V shed 6 bases and J 0 bases; nucleotides not matched to a gene: 6. The germline V gene encodes CDR1 MDHEN and CDR2 SYDVKM. The CDR3 spans 15 residues. CDR3 bases: TGTGCCAGCAGCCTGCTAGCGGTTAGCACAGATACGCAGTATTTT. This translates into CASSLLAVSTDTQYF.

This chain connects TRBV6-6 to TRBJ2-5, with 8 bases identical to TRBD1. Germline lookup yields CDR1 MNHNY and CDR2 SVGAGI (reference sequence). Unmatched junction bases numbered 11, after V lost 5 bases and J lost 12 bases. This CDR3 is 13 amino acids long. CDR3 loop: CASSPGQGFWKYF. CDR3 DNA: TGTGCCAGCAGTCCAGGACAGGGTTTTTGGAAGTACTTC.

The V call is TRBV15, the J call TRBJ2-7, with 9 bases fitting TRBD2. The CDR3 spans 17 residues. Per the germline V gene, CDR1 is LNHNV and CDR2 is YYDKDF (reference sequence). J was trimmed by 2 bases and V by 1 base; bases with no gene match: 9. In DNA, the CDR3 is TGTGCCACCAGCAGAGGGATAACTAGCGGGTCGGCCTACGAGCAGTACTTC. This sequence encodes CATSRGITSGSAYEQYF.

The chain joins TRBV5-1 to TRBJ2-1; 8 bases are shared with TRBD2. This CDR3 comprises 16 residues. V shed 0 bases, J shed 7 bases, and the junction held 9 bases outside the gene matches. Germline V lookup: CDR1 SGHRS, CDR2 YFSETQ. The CDR3 sequence is CASSLEGAGVGNEQFF. CDR3 in DNA: TGCGCCAGCAGCTTGGAGGGAGCGGGAGTAGGGAATGAGCAGTTCTTC.

This clone was seen more than once but under ten times. Other DNA variants within this sample encode the same CDR3. The genes are TRBV24-1 and TRBJ1-1; D unclear. Deletions cut 1 base from V and 1 base from J, with 3 bases between. The V gene's germline CDR1 is KGHDR and CDR2 SFDVKD. The CDR3 has 13 residues. The CDR3 region is CATSDFKNTEAFF. CDR3 coding DNA: TGTGCCACCAGTGATTTCAAGAACACTGAAGCTTTCTTT.

This clone was seen once. V is TRBV7-3 and J is TRBJ2-2, with D perhaps TRBD1 (6 bases). Germline-derived CDR1 and CDR2 are SGHTA and FQGTGA. The CDR3 covers 16 residues. V lost 5 bases, J lost 5 bases, and 18 bases lay in between. The CDR3 protein is CASSLNSRQGTGELFF. CDR3 DNA: TGTGCCAGCAGCCTCAATTCTCGGCAGGGGACCGGGGAGCTGTTTTTT.